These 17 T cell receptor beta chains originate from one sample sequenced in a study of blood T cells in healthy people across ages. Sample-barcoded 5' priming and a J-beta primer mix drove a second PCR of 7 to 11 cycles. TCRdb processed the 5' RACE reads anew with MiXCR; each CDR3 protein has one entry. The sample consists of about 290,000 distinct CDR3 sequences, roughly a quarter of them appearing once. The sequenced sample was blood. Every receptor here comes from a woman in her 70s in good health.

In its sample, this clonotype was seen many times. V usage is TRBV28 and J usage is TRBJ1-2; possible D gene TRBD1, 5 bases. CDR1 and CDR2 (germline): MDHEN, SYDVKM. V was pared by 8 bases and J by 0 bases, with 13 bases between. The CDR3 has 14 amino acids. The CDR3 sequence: CASHRAGTNYGYTF. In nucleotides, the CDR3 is TGTGCCAGCCATCGGGCAGGGACTAACTATGGCTACACCTTC.

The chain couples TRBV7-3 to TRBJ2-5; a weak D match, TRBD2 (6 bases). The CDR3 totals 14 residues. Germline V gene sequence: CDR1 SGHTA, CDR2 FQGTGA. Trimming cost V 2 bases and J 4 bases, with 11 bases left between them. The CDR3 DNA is TGTGCCAGCAGCTTAGTTAGCGGCCGAGAGACCCAGTACTTC. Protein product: CASSLVSGRETQYF.

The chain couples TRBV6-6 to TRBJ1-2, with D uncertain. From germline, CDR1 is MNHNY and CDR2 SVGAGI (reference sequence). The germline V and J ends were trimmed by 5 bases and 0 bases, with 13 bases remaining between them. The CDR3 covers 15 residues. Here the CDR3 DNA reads TGTGCCAGCAGTCCACTTTCGAGCCCTAACTATGGCTACACCTTC. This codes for CASSPLSSPNYGYTF.

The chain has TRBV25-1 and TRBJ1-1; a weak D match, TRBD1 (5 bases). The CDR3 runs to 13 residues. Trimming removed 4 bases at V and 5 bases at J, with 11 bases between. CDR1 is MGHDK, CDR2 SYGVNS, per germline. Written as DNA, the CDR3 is TGTGCCAGCAGTGGTTCCCGGGGGACTGAAGCTTTCTTT. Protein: CASSGSRGTEAFF.

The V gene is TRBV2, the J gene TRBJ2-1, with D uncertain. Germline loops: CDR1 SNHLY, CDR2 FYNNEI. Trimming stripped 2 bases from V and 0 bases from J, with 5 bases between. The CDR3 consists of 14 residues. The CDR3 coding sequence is TGTGCCAGCAGTGAACAGAGCTCCTACAATGAGCAGTTCTTC. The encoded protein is CASSEQSSYNEQFF.

In nucleotides, the CDR3 is TGTGCCAGCAGTTTGTTGACTCCGCACTACAATGAGCAGTTCTTC. This gives the protein CASSLLTPHYNEQFF. The rearrangement links TRBV27 to TRBJ2-1; D gene unclear. The CDR3 has 15 amino acids. Germline-derived CDR1 and CDR2 are MNHEY and SMNVEV (reference sequence). V dropped 3 bases and J dropped 3 bases, with 12 bases sitting between them.

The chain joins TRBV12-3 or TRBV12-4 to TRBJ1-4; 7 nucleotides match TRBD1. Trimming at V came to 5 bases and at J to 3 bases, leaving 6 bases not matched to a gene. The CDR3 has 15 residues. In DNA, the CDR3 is TGTGCCAGCAGTCCGCGACAGGGCCCTAATGAAAAACTGTTTTTT. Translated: CASSPRQGPNEKLFF.

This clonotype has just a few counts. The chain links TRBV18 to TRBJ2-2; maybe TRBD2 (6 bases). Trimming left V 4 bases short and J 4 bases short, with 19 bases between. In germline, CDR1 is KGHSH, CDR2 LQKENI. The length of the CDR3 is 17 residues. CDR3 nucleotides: TGTGCCAGCTCACAGGACTCAAGCGGAGCGGGCACCGGGGAGCTGTTTTTT. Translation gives CASSQDSSGAGTGELFF.

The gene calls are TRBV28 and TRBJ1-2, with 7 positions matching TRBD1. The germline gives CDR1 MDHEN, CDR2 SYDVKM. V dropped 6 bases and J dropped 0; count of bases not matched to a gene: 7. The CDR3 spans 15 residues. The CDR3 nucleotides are TGTGCCAGCAGCGCCGGGACAGCCACTAACTATGGCTACACCTTC. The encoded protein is CASSAGTATNYGYTF.

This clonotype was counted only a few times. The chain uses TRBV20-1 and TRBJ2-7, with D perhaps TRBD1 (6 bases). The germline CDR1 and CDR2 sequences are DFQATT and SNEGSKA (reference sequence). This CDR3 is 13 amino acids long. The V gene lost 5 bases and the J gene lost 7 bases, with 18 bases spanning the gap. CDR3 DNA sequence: TGCAGTGCTTTCCAACCCCCCACAGGGGAGCAGTACTTC. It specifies CSAFQPPTGEQYF.

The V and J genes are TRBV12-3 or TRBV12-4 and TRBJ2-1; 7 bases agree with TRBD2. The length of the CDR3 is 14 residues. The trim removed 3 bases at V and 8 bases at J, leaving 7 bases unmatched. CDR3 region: CASSLKREDDEQFF. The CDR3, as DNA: TGTGCCAGCAGTTTGAAACGGGAGGACGATGAGCAGTTCTTC.

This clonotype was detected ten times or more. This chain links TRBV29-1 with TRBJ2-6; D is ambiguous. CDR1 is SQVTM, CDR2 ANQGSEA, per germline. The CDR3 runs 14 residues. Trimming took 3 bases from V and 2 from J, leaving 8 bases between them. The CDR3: CSVEWQAGANVLTF. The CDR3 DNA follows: TGCAGCGTTGAGTGGCAGGCTGGGGCCAACGTCCTGACTTTC.

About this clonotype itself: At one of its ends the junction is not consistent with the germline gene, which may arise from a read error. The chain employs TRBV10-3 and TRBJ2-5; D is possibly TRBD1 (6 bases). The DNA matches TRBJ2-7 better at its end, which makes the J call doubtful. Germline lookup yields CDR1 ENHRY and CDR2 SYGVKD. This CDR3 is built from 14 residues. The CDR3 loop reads CATSEVTGHYEQYF. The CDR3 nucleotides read TGTGCCACCAGTGAGGTTACAGGGCACTACGAGCAGTACTTC.

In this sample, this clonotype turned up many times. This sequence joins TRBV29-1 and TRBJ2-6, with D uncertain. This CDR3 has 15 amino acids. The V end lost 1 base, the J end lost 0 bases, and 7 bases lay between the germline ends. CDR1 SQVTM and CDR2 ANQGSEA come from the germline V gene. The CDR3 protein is CSVEVRNSGANVLTF. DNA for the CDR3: TGCAGCGTTGAAGTGAGGAACTCTGGGGCCAACGTCCTGACTTTC.

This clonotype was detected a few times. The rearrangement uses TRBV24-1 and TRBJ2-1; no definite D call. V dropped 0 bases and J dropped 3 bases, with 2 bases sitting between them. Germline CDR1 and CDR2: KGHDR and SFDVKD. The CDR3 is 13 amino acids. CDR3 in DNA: TGTGCCACCAGTGATTTGGACTACAATGAGCAGTTCTTC. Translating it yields CATSDLDYNEQFF.

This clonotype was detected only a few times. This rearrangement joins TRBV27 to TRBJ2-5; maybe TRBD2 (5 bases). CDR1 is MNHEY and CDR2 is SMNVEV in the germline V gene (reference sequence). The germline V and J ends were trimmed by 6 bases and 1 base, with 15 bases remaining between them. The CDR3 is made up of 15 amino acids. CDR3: CASSLRGQIQETQYF. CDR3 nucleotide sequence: TGTGCCAGCAGCCTTCGAGGGCAGATCCAAGAGACCCAGTACTTC.

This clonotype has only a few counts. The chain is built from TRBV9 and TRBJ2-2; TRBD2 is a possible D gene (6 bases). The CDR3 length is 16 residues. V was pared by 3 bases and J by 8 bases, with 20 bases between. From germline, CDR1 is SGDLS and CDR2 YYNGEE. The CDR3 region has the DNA TGTGCCAGCAGCGGATCTAGCGCGAGCTATCAGGGGGAGCTGTTTTTT. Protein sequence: CASSGSSASYQGELFF.